This section outlines one T cell receptor beta chain sequence together with its context. Time point denoted: sample taken at primary tumor resection. TCRdb recomputed calls from the 5' RACE reads with MiXCR, one row per CDR3 protein. The repertoire includes more than 35,000 distinct CDR3 sequences, approximately 5.2% of them detected once, and just over 25% sits in the top ten. The entry originates in a study of spatial heterogeneity in lung cancer. Trimming stripped 4 bases from V and 2 bases from J, with 12 bases between. CDR1 is LGHDT and CDR2 is YNNKEL in the germline V gene (reference sequence). The CDR3 is 14 amino acids.

This TCR derives from a female donor with early-stage non-small cell lung cancer. This sample comprised PBMCs, obtained at surgery. This chain links TRBV3-1 with TRBJ2-7; no reliable D call. The CDR3 protein is CASSPLAVAYEQYF. CDR3 DNA: TGTGCCAGCAGCCCCCTCGCCGTAGCCTACGAGCAGTACTTC.